This entry describes one T cell receptor (beta chain). The age range of participants was about 18 to 95 years, with residence in roughly 25 US areas. Membership in each cohort depended on participant-reported clinical history. Original methodology: Scientists estimated how many nucleated cells there were by amplifying reference gene primers. Sequencing was performed with immunoSEQ multiplex PCR; in TCRdb, only in-frame clones are kept and a portion is missing. D and trimming were read from the DNA, whereas the V and J calls and clone size are those reported in that table. Among approximately 360,000 clones listed, roughly 80% were seen once. These data are taken from a study of blood T cell repertoires in COVID-19. Study information: From the United States, Italy and Spain came samples of acute and convalescent COVID-19.

The CDR3 runs to 14 residues. In germline, CDR1 is KGHDR, CDR2 SFDVKD. J was trimmed by 6 bases and V by 9 bases; bases with no gene match: 6. This TCR was recovered from a woman aged 45-60 years who had recovered from COVID-19. The sequencing sample was made of PBMCs or T cells enriched from blood (not recorded which). J is TRBJ2-1 and V is TRBV24-1, with 11 bases that match TRBD2. The CDR3 spells CATSGTSGPNEQFF. CDR3 nucleotide sequence: TGTGCCACCTCCGGGACTAGCGGACCCAATGAGCAGTTCTTC.